A selection of T cell receptor beta chains follows, all from one sample in a study of regulatory T cells in long-lasting Graves disease. TCRdb itself ran the multiplex PCR reads through MiXCR, one entry per CDR3 protein. The sample shows 300,000 to 500,000 distinct CDR3 sequences, around 21% of them seen only once. The sample was peripheral blood mononuclear cells (PBMCs), taken when the disease was refractory, from a patient treated with antithyroid drugs. Receptors were obtained from a female donor with Graves disease. Both conserved end residues are part of each CDR3. Fields, in order: D gene, V gene, J gene, clone size, CDR3 protein, CDR3 DNA. D genes are given only for firm matches. Some rows have no size entry. The others give once, few or many, or a class for an expanded clone.

d_call: NA; v_call: TRBV29-1; j_call: TRBJ2-1; clone_size: once; cdr3_aa: CSVDDFSNEQFF; cdr3_nt: TGCAGCGTTGATGACTTTTCCAATGAGCAGTTCTTC
d_call: NA; v_call: TRBV5-5; j_call: TRBJ1-6; clone_size: few; cdr3_aa: CASSLRQTNSPLHF; cdr3_nt: TGTGCCAGCAGCTTAAGGCAGACAAATTCACCCCTCCACTTT
d_call: NA; v_call: TRBV28; j_call: TRBJ1-2; clone_size: NA; cdr3_aa: CASSFEQGYPYGYTF; cdr3_nt: TGTGCCAGCAGCTTCGAACAAGGGTACCCTTATGGCTACACCTTC
d_call: NA; v_call: TRBV29-1; j_call: TRBJ1-1; clone_size: few; cdr3_aa: CSFRTAMNTEAFF; cdr3_nt: TGCAGCTTCCGGACAGCAATGAACACTGAAGCTTTCTTT
d_call: NA; v_call: TRBV20-1; j_call: TRBJ1-1; clone_size: NA; cdr3_aa: CSARSSGTEAFF; cdr3_nt: TGCAGTGCTAGGTCGTCTGGCACTGAAGCTTTCTTT
d_call: NA; v_call: TRBV29-1; j_call: TRBJ1-1; clone_size: many; cdr3_aa: CSVEGQTNTEAFF; cdr3_nt: TGCAGCGTTGAAGGTCAGACTAACACTGAAGCTTTCTTT
d_call: TRBD2; v_call: TRBV10-3; j_call: TRBJ2-7; clone_size: NA; cdr3_aa: CAISDPTRDAGGSYEQYF; cdr3_nt: TGTGCCATCAGCGACCCCACCAGGGATGCGGGAGGCTCCTACGAGCAGTACTTC
d_call: NA; v_call: TRBV28; j_call: TRBJ1-2; clone_size: NA; cdr3_aa: CASSLLGSPGGYTF; cdr3_nt: TGTGCCAGCAGTTTATTAGGGTCACCCGGCGGCTACACCTTC
d_call: NA; v_call: TRBV19; j_call: TRBJ1-4; clone_size: NA; cdr3_aa: CASVQGTNEKLFF; cdr3_nt: TGTGCCAGCGTACAGGGTACTAATGAAAAACTGTTTTTT
d_call: TRBD1; v_call: TRBV27; j_call: TRBJ2-7; clone_size: NA; cdr3_aa: CASSLSRGRHEQHF; cdr3_nt: TGTGCCAGCAGTTTATCCAGGGGGCGGCACGAGCAGCACTTC
d_call: NA; v_call: TRBV2; j_call: TRBJ2-3; clone_size: NA; cdr3_aa: CASSTTASSSTDTQYF; cdr3_nt: TGTGCCAGCAGTACGACAGCCAGCTCTAGCACAGATACGCAGTATTTT
d_call: NA; v_call: TRBV28; j_call: TRBJ2-7; clone_size: many; cdr3_aa: CASSFRPVYEQYF; cdr3_nt: TGTGCCAGCAGTTTTAGGCCAGTGTACGAGCAGTACTTC
d_call: NA; v_call: TRBV12-3/TRBV12-4; j_call: TRBJ2-3; clone_size: once; cdr3_aa: CASSFRAEGDTQYF; cdr3_nt: TGTGCCAGCAGTTTCCGGGCGGAGGGAGATACGCAGTATTTT
d_call: TRBD1; v_call: TRBV7-8; j_call: TRBJ2-5; clone_size: NA; cdr3_aa: CASSSNRGRRAKETQYF; cdr3_nt: TGTGCCAGCAGCTCAAACAGGGGGCGGAGGGCCAAAGAGACCCAGTACTTC
d_call: NA; v_call: TRBV10-1; j_call: TRBJ2-5; clone_size: NA; cdr3_aa: CASSQNSWETQYF; cdr3_nt: TGCGCCAGCAGTCAAAACTCCTGGGAGACCCAGTACTTC
d_call: NA; v_call: TRBV7-9; j_call: TRBJ1-2; clone_size: few; cdr3_aa: CASSFSTAGGYTF; cdr3_nt: TGTGCCAGCAGCTTCTCGACAGCGGGGGGCTACACCTTC
d_call: NA; v_call: TRBV7-9; j_call: TRBJ2-7; clone_size: many; cdr3_aa: CASSPLLSPLGEQYF; cdr3_nt: TGTGCCAGCAGTCCCCTTCTTTCACCCCTGGGCGAGCAGTACTTC
d_call: TRBD2; v_call: TRBV28; j_call: TRBJ2-5; clone_size: many; cdr3_aa: CASSRGRSGTDYQETQYF; cdr3_nt: TGTGCCAGCAGTCGCGGGAGGAGCGGAACCGATTACCAAGAGACCCAGTACTTC
d_call: NA; v_call: TRBV12-3/TRBV12-4; j_call: TRBJ2-2; clone_size: many; cdr3_aa: CASSSLRSGELFF; cdr3_nt: TGTGCCAGCAGTTCTCTCAGGTCCGGGGAGCTGTTTTTT
d_call: TRBD1; v_call: TRBV27; j_call: TRBJ2-7; clone_size: few; cdr3_aa: CASSPRTVGQQTYEQYF; cdr3_nt: TGTGCCAGCAGTCCCCGGACCGTGGGACAGCAAACCTACGAGCAGTACTTC
d_call: NA; v_call: TRBV6-5; j_call: TRBJ1-1; clone_size: many; cdr3_aa: CASSYNLWGLTEAFF; cdr3_nt: TGTGCCAGCAGTTACAATTTGTGGGGCCTCACTGAAGCTTTCTTT
d_call: TRBD2; v_call: TRBV20-1; j_call: TRBJ2-5; clone_size: many; cdr3_aa: CSARTREGQETQYF; cdr3_nt: TGCAGTGCCCGAACCCGGGAGGGCCAAGAGACCCAGTACTTC
d_call: NA; v_call: TRBV5-1; j_call: TRBJ2-4; clone_size: many; cdr3_aa: CASSQKNIQYF; cdr3_nt: TGCGCCAGCAGCCAGAAAAACATTCAGTACTTC
d_call: NA; v_call: TRBV12-3/TRBV12-4; j_call: TRBJ2-7; clone_size: many; cdr3_aa: CASSSLDVYEQYF; cdr3_nt: TGTGCCAGCAGCTCCCTCGATGTCTACGAGCAGTACTTC
d_call: NA; v_call: TRBV4-3; j_call: TRBJ2-5; clone_size: NA; cdr3_aa: CASSRSRGSETQYF; cdr3_nt: TGCGCCAGCAGCCGAAGCCGGGGCTCGGAGACCCAGTACTTC
d_call: NA; v_call: TRBV12-3/TRBV12-4; j_call: TRBJ1-5; clone_size: many; cdr3_aa: CASRRSTDQPQHF; cdr3_nt: TGTGCCAGCAGAAGAAGTACGGATCAGCCCCAGCATTTT
d_call: TRBD1; v_call: TRBV2; j_call: TRBJ1-1; clone_size: NA; cdr3_aa: CASSWGQVGTEAFF; cdr3_nt: TGTGCCAGCAGTTGGGGACAGGTGGGTACTGAAGCTTTCTTT
d_call: TRBD1; v_call: TRBV2; j_call: TRBJ1-4; clone_size: many; cdr3_aa: CASSRGQGSEKLFF; cdr3_nt: TGTGCCAGCAGTCGGGGACAGGGGAGCGAAAAACTGTTTTTT
d_call: TRBD1; v_call: TRBV18; j_call: TRBJ2-3; clone_size: few; cdr3_aa: CASSPRTGGFTDTQYF; cdr3_nt: TGTGCCAGCTCACCGCGGACAGGGGGCTTCACAGATACGCAGTATTTT
d_call: NA; v_call: TRBV5-1; j_call: TRBJ1-1; clone_size: many; cdr3_aa: CASSSQVGVGPNTEAFF; cdr3_nt: TGCGCCAGCAGCTCACAGGTTGGTGTGGGGCCGAACACTGAAGCTTTCTTT
d_call: TRBD1; v_call: TRBV28; j_call: TRBJ2-7; clone_size: many; cdr3_aa: CASRTGSSSYEQYF; cdr3_nt: TGTGCCAGCCGGACAGGGTCGAGCTCCTACGAGCAGTACTTC
d_call: NA; v_call: TRBV4-1; j_call: TRBJ2-7; clone_size: NA; cdr3_aa: CASSQDYPGQQARYF; cdr3_nt: TGCGCCAGCAGCCAAGATTACCCAGGGCAGCAGGCTAGGTACTTC
d_call: TRBD1; v_call: TRBV9; j_call: TRBJ1-4; clone_size: many; cdr3_aa: CASSATGGYEKLFF; cdr3_nt: TGTGCCAGCAGCGCAACAGGGGGCTACGAAAAACTGTTTTTT
d_call: TRBD2; v_call: TRBV6-2/TRBV6-3; j_call: TRBJ2-1; clone_size: NA; cdr3_aa: CASSQGLASFYNEQFF; cdr3_nt: TGTGCCAGCAGCCAAGGACTAGCGAGTTTCTACAATGAGCAGTTCTTC
d_call: NA; v_call: TRBV20-1; j_call: TRBJ2-7; clone_size: many; cdr3_aa: CSARAPGPVRYEQYF; cdr3_nt: TGCAGTGCTAGAGCCCCAGGACCGGTGCGGTACGAGCAGTACTTC
d_call: NA; v_call: TRBV9; j_call: TRBJ2-7; clone_size: few; cdr3_aa: CASSVAHPYEQYF; cdr3_nt: TGTGCCAGCAGCGTAGCCCATCCTTACGAGCAGTACTTC
d_call: NA; v_call: TRBV3-1; j_call: TRBJ2-7; clone_size: many; cdr3_aa: CASSQQGGEQYF; cdr3_nt: TGTGCCAGCAGCCAACAAGGGGGGGAGCAGTACTTC
d_call: NA; v_call: TRBV6-1; j_call: TRBJ1-5; clone_size: few; cdr3_aa: CASKAGTRNQPQHF; cdr3_nt: TGTGCCAGCAAAGCCGGGACACGGAATCAGCCCCAGCATTTT
d_call: NA; v_call: TRBV20-1; j_call: TRBJ2-2; clone_size: few; cdr3_aa: CSARVWGAPTGELFF; cdr3_nt: TGCAGTGCTAGAGTGTGGGGAGCGCCCACCGGGGAGCTGTTTTTT